This T cell receptor beta chain is drawn from a study of early T cells in non-severe SARS-CoV-2 infection. TCRdb reprocessed the 5' RACE reads with MiXCR, giving one entry per CDR3 protein. The table shows about 80,000 distinct CDR3 sequences, with 14% to 15% occurring only once. This clonotype was detected a few times. The V gene lost 6 bases and the J gene lost 4 bases, with 15 bases spanning the gap. The CDR3 sequence is 15 residues long. Germline loops: CDR1 KGHDR, CDR2 SFDVKD. The source material was whole blood. The rearrangement uses TRBV24-1 and TRBJ1-3; D is ambiguous. The sequence was obtained from an adult who was a healthcare worker with PCR-confirmed SARS-CoV-2 infection or an uninfected control (not recorded which). CDR3 in DNA: TGTGCCACCAGTAGGGTGCGGGGATCCGGAAACACCATATATTTT. Protein product: CATSRVRGSGNTIYF.